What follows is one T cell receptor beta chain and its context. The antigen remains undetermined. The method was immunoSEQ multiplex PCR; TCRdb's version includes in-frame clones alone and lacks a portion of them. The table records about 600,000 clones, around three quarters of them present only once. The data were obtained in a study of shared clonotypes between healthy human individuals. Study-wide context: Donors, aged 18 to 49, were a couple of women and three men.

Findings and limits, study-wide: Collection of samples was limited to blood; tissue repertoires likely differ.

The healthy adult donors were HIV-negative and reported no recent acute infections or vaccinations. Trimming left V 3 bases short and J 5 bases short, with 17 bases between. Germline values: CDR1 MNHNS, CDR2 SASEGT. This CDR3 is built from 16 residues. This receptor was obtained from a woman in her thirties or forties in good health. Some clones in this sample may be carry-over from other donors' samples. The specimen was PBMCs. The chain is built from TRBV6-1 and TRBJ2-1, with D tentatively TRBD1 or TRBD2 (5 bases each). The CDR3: CASSEGTLPGNNEQFF. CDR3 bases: TGTGCCAGCAGTGAGGGGACCCTTCCCGGGAACAATGAGCAGTTCTTC.